The TCR beta chain described here comes from a study of cytomegalovirus exposure and HLA in healthy donors. Trimming removed 2 bases from V and 3 bases from J, with 8 bases in between. CDR3 length equals 13 residues. Germline V gene lookup returns CDR1 SGHNT and CDR2 YENEEA. PCR amplification relied on 60 Vbeta primers (plus 13 Jbeta primers). The protocol was immunoSEQ multiplex PCR, while the TCRdb copy is restricted to in-frame clones and leaves out a portion. Of 180,000 or so clones in the sample, around 77% were seen once. The chain recombines TRBV11-3 with TRBJ2-7; weak D call: TRBD1 (6 bases). The origin of this receptor is a woman in her twenties or thirties in good health and CMV-seropositive. The sequenced material came from PBMCs. CDR3: CASSLSRGYEQYF. DNA for the CDR3: TGTGCCAGCAGCTTATCCAGGGGCTACGAGCAGTACTTC. Drawing the rest from reference TRBV11-3 and TRBJ2-7, the complete variable domain is EAGVVQSPRYKIIEKKQPVAFWCNPISGHNTLYWYLQNLGQGPELLIRYENEEAVDDSQLPKDRFSAERLKGVDSTLKIQPAELGDSAVYLCASSLSRGYEQYFGPGTRLTVT.